The 3 T cell receptor beta chains below were found in one sample sequenced in a study of T-cell memory formation after mild COVID-19. TCRdb reprocessed the 5' RACE reads with MiXCR, giving one entry per CDR3 protein. The table has over 130,000 distinct CDR3 sequences, around 14% seen once. The material sequenced was PBMCs or a T cell subset sorted from them (not recorded which). The receptors originated from an adult woman who had mild COVID-19 (a few samples of this study predate the infection). Cell type and time point are not known.

This clonotype was counted between two and nine times. The chain is built from TRBV27 and TRBJ1-2; D might be TRBD1 (6 bases). V was pared by 2 bases and J by 3 bases, with 10 bases between. The CDR3 runs to 14 residues. Germline-derived CDR1 and CDR2 are MNHEY and SMNVEV (reference sequence). Here the CDR3 DNA reads TGTGCCAGCAGTTTAGGGGGCAGGGACTATGGCTACACCTTC. Translated, it gives CASSLGGRDYGYTF.

This clonotype has just a few counts. The V and J genes are TRBV6-5 and TRBJ2-5; 15 bases agree with TRBD2. The CDR3 sequence is 19 residues long. Germline V gene data show CDR1 as MNHEY and CDR2 as SVGAGI. J was trimmed by 5 bases and V by 4 bases; bases with no gene match: 14. The CDR3, as DNA: TGTGCCAGCAGTTCCCCATCTGGGACTAGCGGGAGGATGACGGAGACCCAGTACTTC. This translates into CASSSPSGTSGRMTETQYF.

This clonotype has only a few counts. The chain combines TRBV4-1 with TRBJ1-2; D call uncertain. CDR1 and CDR2 from the germline V gene are MGHRA and YSYEKL. This CDR3 is 15 amino acids long. V dropped 2 bases and J dropped 5 bases, with 15 bases sitting between them. CDR3: CASSQILGEAYGYTF. The CDR3 coding sequence is TGCGCCAGCAGCCAAATCTTGGGCGAAGCTTATGGCTACACCTTC.